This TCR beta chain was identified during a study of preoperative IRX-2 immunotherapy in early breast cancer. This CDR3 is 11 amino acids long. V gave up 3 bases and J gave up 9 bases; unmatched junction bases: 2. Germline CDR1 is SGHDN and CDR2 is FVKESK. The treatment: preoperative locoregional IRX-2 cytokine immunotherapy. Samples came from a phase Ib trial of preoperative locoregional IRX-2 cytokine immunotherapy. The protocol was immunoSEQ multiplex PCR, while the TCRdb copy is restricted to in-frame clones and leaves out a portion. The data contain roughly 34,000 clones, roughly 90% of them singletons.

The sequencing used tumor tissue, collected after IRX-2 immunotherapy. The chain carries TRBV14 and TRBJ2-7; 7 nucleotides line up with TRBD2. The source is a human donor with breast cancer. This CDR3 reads CASSHGGRQYF. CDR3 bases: TGTGCCAGCAGCCACGGCGGGAGGCAGTACTTC.